This TCR beta chain emerged from a study of CD8+CD57+ T cells in acquired aplastic anemia. On the study more broadly: Recorded DNA amounts for sorted CD4+ and CD8+ cells had an average of 3.2 ug.

Genomic DNA, serving as template, underwent TCR beta VDJ and CDR3 profiling. TCRdb called the reads again in MiXCR, with one record for every CDR3 protein. The sample has about 270,000 distinct CDR3 sequences; about 56% are singletons. The sample holds a few counts of this clonotype. CDR3 length: 14 amino acids. Trimming left V 2 bases short and J 9 bases short, with 14 bases between. Germline V gene sequence: CDR1 KGHSH, CDR2 LQKENI. The TCR originated in a human donor with severe aplastic anemia or a healthy control (not recorded which). The sample taken for sequencing was sorted CD4+, CD8+, or CD8+CD57+ T cells (not recorded which) from PBMCs. The rearrangement uses TRBV18 and TRBJ2-1, with D possibly being TRBD2 (5 bases). This chain's CDR3 is CASSPERSYGEQFF. The CDR3 nucleotides read TGTGCCAGCTCACCAGAGCGGAGCTACGGTGAGCAGTTCTTC.